These T cell receptor beta chains were read from a single sample in a study of CD8 T cells in ankylosing spondylitis. TCRdb processed the 5' RACE reads anew with MiXCR; each CDR3 protein has one entry. There are 250,000 to 350,000 distinct CDR3 sequences in the sample; roughly 20% occur only once, and roughly 7.4% lies in the top ten. The sample was blood, either unsorted or a sorted T cell fraction (not recorded which). These receptors all come from a male donor with ankylosing spondylitis or in good health (not recorded which). Each CDR3 is given with its conserved first and last residue. The D gene is left open where the match is weak. Rows give clone size only sometimes, using once, few, many, or a class for an expanded clone.

v_gene	j_gene	abundance	d_gene	CDR3nt	CDR3aa
TRBV21-1	TRBJ2-1	many	.	TGTGCCAGCAGCAAAGGCCGGAGGGGTAGCGGGGGTTCCTACAATGAGCAGTTCTTC	CASSKGRRGSGGSYNEQFF
TRBV24-1	TRBJ2-3	.	TRBD2	TGTGCCACCAGTGATTACACTAGCGGGAGCACAGATACGCAGTATTTT	CATSDYTSGSTDTQYF
TRBV27	TRBJ1-1	.	.	TGTGCCAGCAGTTTATCTACCTTGGGGGGGCGAGGGACTGAAGCTTTCTTT	CASSLSTLGGRGTEAFF
TRBV29-1	TRBJ2-5	few	.	TGCAGCGCCGTCATCCAGGGGCGGTTTGAGACCCAGTACTTC	CSAVIQGRFETQYF
TRBV5-1	TRBJ2-1	.	TRBD2	TGCGCCAGCAGCTTGGGAATTAGCGGGGGATACAATGAGCAGTTCTTC	CASSLGISGGYNEQFF
TRBV7-6	TRBJ2-5	few	TRBD2	TGTGCCAGCAGCTTACCGACTAGCGAAGTGACCCAGTACTTC	CASSLPTSEVTQYF
TRBV5-1	TRBJ1-2	few	TRBD1	TGCGCCAGTTCGACAGGGGGCTTGTACACCTTC	CASSTGGLYTF
TRBV5-1	TRBJ2-3	few	.	TGCGCCAGCAGAGGGGAAAGGGCAGATACGCAGTATTTT	CASRGERADTQYF
TRBV6-1	TRBJ1-2	.	.	TGTGCCAGCAGTGAAGCGCTTATGGGGGGGTTTGGCTATGGCTACACCTTC	CASSEALMGGFGYGYTF
TRBV11-2	TRBJ2-1	once	.	TGTGCCAGCAGCCTTTCGACTAGCAATGAGCAGTTCTTC	CASSLSTSNEQFF
TRBV7-3	TRBJ2-2	few	.	TGTGCCAGCAGCCCACTGGAGGGCCGAACCGGGGAGCTGTTTTTT	CASSPLEGRTGELFF
TRBV27	TRBJ2-2	.	.	TGTGCCAGCAGTCCGAGACAGGACGGCACCGGGGAGCTGTTTTTT	CASSPRQDGTGELFF
TRBV20-1	TRBJ2-1	.	TRBD2	TGCAGTGCCCAAGGGGCGGACCCCGGGGGGAATGAGCAGTTCTTC	CSAQGADPGGNEQFF
TRBV30	TRBJ2-5	.	.	TGTGCCTGGAGTGTACGGAGAGGGGCCGAGACCCAGTACTTC	CAWSVRRGAETQYF
TRBV6-1	TRBJ2-2	few	.	TGTGCCAGCAGTGAACTAAACACCGGGGAGCTGTTTTTT	CASSELNTGELFF
TRBV5-1	TRBJ1-2	.	TRBD1	TGCGCCAGCAATGAGGGACAGGTTAACTATGGCTACACCTTC	CASNEGQVNYGYTF
TRBV10-2	TRBJ2-5	many	TRBD2	TGCGCCAGCAGGGCTAGCGGGACCTACCAAGAGACCCAGTACTTC	CASRASGTYQETQYF
TRBV7-3	TRBJ2-5	.	TRBD2	TGTGCCAGCAGTCCGACTAGCGTAAACCAAGAGACCCAGTACTTC	CASSPTSVNQETQYF
TRBV27	TRBJ1-2	.	.	TGTGCCAGCAGTTCACCGGCAGGCCATGGCTACACCTTC	CASSSPAGHGYTF
TRBV5-6	TRBJ2-4	few	.	TGTGCCAGCAGCTTGAACCGCCTCAAAGCCAAAAACATTCAGTACTTC	CASSLNRLKAKNIQYF
TRBV29-1	TRBJ2-1	few	.	TGCAGCGTTGCCGTGATAAGCTCCTACAATGAGCAGTTCTTC	CSVAVISSYNEQFF
TRBV5-1	TRBJ2-3	.	.	TGCGCCAGCACTCCCGGCCGGCCCACAGATACGCAGTATTTT	CASTPGRPTDTQYF
TRBV25-1	TRBJ2-3	.	TRBD1	TGTGCCAGCAGTGAAAGCGCCGGGACAGGGGGATCAGATACGCAGTATTTT	CASSESAGTGGSDTQYF
TRBV18	TRBJ1-1	.	.	TGTGCCAGCGCCGGGACGGGCACTGAAGCTTTCTTT	CASAGTGTEAFF
TRBV20-1	TRBJ1-2	few	.	TGCAGTGCTAGAGATGCTTCGGACGGCAGCAACTATGGCTACACCTTC	CSARDASDGSNYGYTF
TRBV7-9	TRBJ2-1	.	TRBD2	TGTGCCAGCGTATCTACTAGCGGTTTAACCTACAATGAGCAGTTCTTC	CASVSTSGLTYNEQFF
TRBV5-6	TRBJ2-3	.	.	TGTGCCAGCAGCTCGCCGGGCGGCACAAATACGCAGTATTTT	CASSSPGGTNTQYF
TRBV20-1	TRBJ2-3	few	.	TGCAGTGCTAGTAAGGGCGAGGGACTCCTTAACACAGATACGCAGTATTTT	CSASKGEGLLNTDTQYF
TRBV5-1	TRBJ2-3	.	.	TGCGCCAGCAGCAATAGCAGGGGTACAGGTACGCAGTATTTT	CASSNSRGTGTQYF
TRBV3-1	TRBJ2-1	.	TRBD2	TGTGCCAGCAGCCGATTCGCGCGGGTCCTAGCGGGAGGGGGCGAAGGACATGAGCAGTTCTTC	CASSRFARVLAGGGEGHEQFF
TRBV9	TRBJ2-1	.	.	TGTGCCAGCAGCGGCGCCCAAAATGAGCAGTTCTTC	CASSGAQNEQFF
TRBV6-5	TRBJ2-5	few	.	TGTGCCAGCAGTTTAAGGCAGGGCCTACAAGAGACCCAGTACTTC	CASSLRQGLQETQYF
TRBV7-2	TRBJ2-5	many	.	TGTGCCAGCAGTCCGAGGTCCCAAGAGACCCAGTACTTC	CASSPRSQETQYF
TRBV29-1	TRBJ2-5	many	.	TGCAGCGTAACCCGGGGTGTGCAAGAGACCCAGTACTTC	CSVTRGVQETQYF
TRBV5-1	TRBJ1-5	few	TRBD1	TGCGCCAGCAGCCCATCGGGACAGGTAAATCAGCCCCAGCATTTT	CASSPSGQVNQPQHF
TRBV7-2	TRBJ2-1	few	.	TGTGCCAGCAGCCCGCTGGGGAGCTCCTACAATGAGCAGTTCTTC	CASSPLGSSYNEQFF
TRBV20-1	TRBJ1-4	many	.	TGCAGTGCTAGGGTCCTGGGGGAAAAACTGTTTTTT	CSARVLGEKLFF
TRBV4-1	TRBJ2-1	.	.	TGCGCCAGCAGCCAAGATCTTGGGGTCGATGAGCAGTTCTTC	CASSQDLGVDEQFF
TRBV25-1	TRBJ1-1	many	.	TGTGCCAGCAGTTCCAAGGGGGGTAGTGAAGCTTTCTTT	CASSSKGGSEAFF
TRBV10-3	TRBJ1-5	few	.	TGTGCCATCAGTGAGTCCTCTAGCAATCAGCCCCAGCATTTT	CAISESSSNQPQHF
TRBV5-1	TRBJ2-5	few	.	TGCGCCAGCAGTCGGAACAAACTGGGAGAGACCCAGTACTTC	CASSRNKLGETQYF
TRBV11-2	TRBJ2-3	few	TRBD2	TGTGCCAGCAGCTTAGCTCAAAGCGGGACTCGCGCAGATACGCAGTATTTT	CASSLAQSGTRADTQYF
TRBV5-1	TRBJ1-5	few	.	TGCGCCAGCAGCTTCCAGGGACGCCAAGATTATAGCAATCAGCCCCAGCATTTT	CASSFQGRQDYSNQPQHF
TRBV5-1	TRBJ2-1	many	TRBD1	TGCGCCAGCAGCTCCGGGACAGGGGGTGATGAGCAGTTCTTC	CASSSGTGGDEQFF
TRBV27	TRBJ1-4	few	.	TGTGATACCCGGGGACTCAGCCCTCCCGGTGAAAAACTGTTTTTT	CDTRGLSPPGEKLFF
TRBV6-5	TRBJ1-3	few	TRBD1	TGTGCCAGCAGTTACACATCGCCGGACAGGGGAAACACCATATATTTT	CASSYTSPDRGNTIYF
TRBV4-1	TRBJ2-3	many	TRBD1	TGCGCCAGCAGCCAAGTAACAACAGGGGCAACGCAGTATTTT	CASSQVTTGATQYF
TRBV28	TRBJ2-3	few	.	TGTGCCAGCAGGCTCGGGGGTATTCCTAGCACAGATACGCAGTATTTT	CASRLGGIPSTDTQYF
TRBV2	TRBJ1-5	few	.	TGTGCCAGCAGCAAAGATGGGACACGGGTTCGGCCCCAGCATTTT	CASSKDGTRVRPQHF
TRBV12-3/TRBV12-4	TRBJ1-1	few	.	TGTGCCAGCAGTTTCGGGGGCTCTGAAGCTTTCTTT	CASSFGGSEAFF
TRBV20-1	TRBJ1-5	.	.	TGCAGTGCTGAAGGAAGCAATCAGCCCCAGCATTTT	CSAEGSNQPQHF
TRBV12-3/TRBV12-4	TRBJ1-1	few	.	TGTGCCAGCAGTTTTAGGGGGATGAACACTGAAGCTTTCTTT	CASSFRGMNTEAFF
TRBV7-4	TRBJ2-3	few	.	TGTGCCAGCAGCCCGCGATCCCGAGATACGCAGTATTTT	CASSPRSRDTQYF
TRBV7-2	TRBJ1-5	.	.	TGTGCCAGCAGCCCCGCAGTAGCTCAGCCCCAGCATTTT	CASSPAVAQPQHF
TRBV5-1	TRBJ2-2	few	.	TGCGCCAGCAGCCCTGCCGGCGTTACGAACACCGGGGAGCTGTTTTTT	CASSPAGVTNTGELFF
TRBV5-6	TRBJ2-1	few	.	TGTGCCAGCAGCTTACCGGGGGAGTACAATGAGCAGTTCTTC	CASSLPGEYNEQFF
TRBV12-3/TRBV12-4	TRBJ1-1	.	.	TGTGCCAGCAGCCCAGGGGCGGGAGGTGAAGCTTTCTTT	CASSPGAGGEAFF
TRBV5-1	TRBJ2-3	few	TRBD2	TGCGCCAGCAGCCGGGACGGACTAGCGGGAGCAGATACGCAGTATTTT	CASSRDGLAGADTQYF
TRBV27	TRBJ2-1	many	.	TGTGCCAGCAGAAGTGCGAGTAATGAGCAGTTCTTC	CASRSASNEQFF
TRBV5-5	TRBJ2-3	few	TRBD2	TGTGCCAGCAGCTTGGGCGGACTAGGTGGCACAGATACGCAGTATTTT	CASSLGGLGGTDTQYF